This TCR beta chain emerged from a study of blood T cell repertoires in COVID-19. At the level of the study: Acute-phase and convalescent COVID-19 samples originated in the United States, Italy and Spain. PBMCs, B-cell-depleted T cells, or T cells provided the cDNA or gDNA that made up the material.

Ages ranged from roughly 18 to 100 years, with residence in 20 to 30 US areas. In assigning cohorts, the study relied on participant-reported clinical history. Sequencing was performed with immunoSEQ multiplex PCR; in TCRdb, only in-frame clones are kept and a portion is missing. The table has some 250,000 clones, 91% seen once. V was shortened by 4 bases and J by 9 bases, with 4 bases between the two germline ends. The CDR3 runs to 11 residues. The germline gives CDR1 SNHLY, CDR2 FYNNEI. The origin of this receptor is a human donor in a cohort exposed to, infected with or recovered from COVID-19 (not recorded which). The donor label of this sample is uncertain. The V gene is TRBV2, the J gene TRBJ1-6; D gene unclear. Input material: PBMCs or T cells enriched from blood (not recorded which). This CDR3 reads CASSAGSPLHF. The CDR3 nucleotides read TGTGCCAGCAGTGCGGGTTCACCCCTCCACTTT.